These 26 T cell receptor beta chains came from one sample sequenced in a study of T cell repertoires in cytomegalovirus infection. TCRdb reanalysed the reads using MiXCR and keeps one entry per CDR3 protein. This table holds hundreds of thousands of distinct CDR3 sequences, roughly 30% found once. Their cognate antigens are unknown. The starting material was cultured PBMCs, obtained from culture after CMV antigen stimulation. The receptors here all came from a human donor in good health (CMV status not recorded). Some clones in this sample may be carry-over from other donors' samples.

The V and J genes are TRBV6-6 and TRBJ2-4; TRBD2 agrees at 7 bases. V was pared by 6 bases and J by 2 bases, with 7 bases of the junction left unmatched. Germline V gene sequence: CDR1 MNHNY, CDR2 SVGAGI (reference sequence). This CDR3 spans 15 amino acids. CDR3 nucleotide sequence: TGTGCCAGCAGGGGGGGGGGGATAACCAAAAACATTCAGTACTTC. As protein: CASRGGGITKNIQYF.

The chain has TRBV20-1 and TRBJ2-4; 8 nucleotides agree with TRBD2. The CDR3 totals 13 residues. V shed 0 bases, J shed 6 bases, and the junction held 1 base outside the gene matches. Looked up from germline, CDR1 is DFQATT and CDR2 is SNEGSKA (reference sequence). CDR3 amino acids: CSARESGRNIQYF. The DNA of the CDR3 is TGCAGTGCTAGAGAAAGCGGGAGAAACATTCAGTACTTC.

A remark on this clonotype: This may be a read error: a much more frequent sequence differs by one nucleotide. The chain links TRBV7-2 to TRBJ2-7; D unclear. The V gene's germline CDR1 is SGHTA and CDR2 FQGNSA. V was trimmed by 9 bases and J by 6 bases, leaving 21 bases between them. The CDR3 spans 14 residues. CDR3 loop: CARRSFGGRLEQYF. The CDR3, as DNA: TGTGCCAGAAGGTCCTTCGGTGGCCGTCTCGAGCAGTACTTC.

This clonotype appeared a few times. The chain is built from TRBV11-2 and TRBJ2-7; no reliable D call. CDR3 length: 10 amino acids. The germline V gene has CDR1 SGHAT and CDR2 FQNNGV. The V and J ends lost 4 bases and 7 bases respectively, with 5 bases between them. CDR3: CASSSREQYF. CDR3 in DNA: TGTGCCAGCAGCTCCCGTGAGCAGTACTTC.

V gene TRBV12-5 combines with J gene TRBJ2-7; D is perhaps TRBD1 (6 bases). V was clipped by 0 bases and J by 2 bases, with 17 bases between them. Germline-derived CDR1 and CDR2 are LGHNT and FRNRAP. The CDR3 extends over 17 amino acids. Here the CDR3 DNA reads TGTGCTAGTGGTTTGGTACGTGGGGGCAGCCGCCCCTACGAGCAGTACTTC. This sequence encodes CASGLVRGGSRPYEQYF.

The chain has TRBV25-1 and TRBJ2-3; a weak D match, TRBD1 (5 bases). Germline values: CDR1 MGHDK, CDR2 SYGVNS. Trimming cost V 0 bases and J 2 bases, with 9 bases left between them. The CDR3 is 15 residues long. The CDR3 DNA sequence: TGTGCCAGCAGTGAATATTCTGGGGCCACAGATACGCAGTATTTT. Translated: CASSEYSGATDTQYF.

This clonotype was recorded a few times. This chain links TRBV19 with TRBJ1-4, with D perhaps matching TRBD1 (5 bases). Trimming took 6 bases from V and 4 from J, leaving 12 bases between them. The CDR3 spans 14 residues. Germline CDR1 LNHDA, CDR2 SQIVND (reference sequence). The CDR3 region is CASRATVLNEKLFF. The DNA of the CDR3 is TGTGCCAGTAGGGCGACAGTCCTTAATGAAAAACTGTTTTTT.

This chain links TRBV12-3 or TRBV12-4 with TRBJ2-1; D may be TRBD1 or TRBD2 (6 bases each). V was trimmed by 8 bases and J by 9 bases, leaving 17 bases between them. The CDR3 consists of 13 residues. In DNA, the CDR3 is TGTGCCAGCCGGGGGCGGCTTCGGCCTGAGCAGTTCTTC. Protein: CASRGRLRPEQFF.

This clonotype was picked up many times. V and J are TRBV7-8 and TRBJ2-5, with D possibly TRBD2 on 6 matching bases. The CDR3 runs to 14 residues. V was shortened by 7 bases and J by 3 bases, with 15 bases between the two germline ends. Germline V gene lookup returns CDR1 SGHVS and CDR2 FQNEAQ. DNA for the CDR3: TGTGCCAGCATGCACCGGACTAAAAAAGAGACCCAGTACTTC. Translated: CASMHRTKKETQYF.

In its sample, this clonotype is medium-sized. The J gene is TRBJ1-5, the V gene TRBV7-2, with D maybe TRBD1 (6 bases). Trimming cost V 4 bases and J 5 bases, with 12 bases left between them. Per the germline V gene, CDR1 is SGHTA and CDR2 is FQGNSA. There are 14 residues in the CDR3. Written as DNA, the CDR3 is TGTGCCAGCAGCTCTACAGGGTATGATCAGCCCCAGCATTTT. Translation gives CASSSTGYDQPQHF.

This clonotype was observed many times. The chain has TRBV7-2 and TRBJ1-5, with D possibly being TRBD1 (6 bases). The CDR3 totals 16 residues. The germline CDR1 and CDR2 sequences are SGHTA and FQGNSA. Trimming pared 0 bases from V and 0 bases from J, leaving 9 bases between. This CDR3 reads CASSLAGGYSNQPQHF. CDR3 coding DNA: TGTGCCAGCAGCTTAGCAGGGGGATATAGCAATCAGCCCCAGCATTTT.

This clonotype was seen a handful of times. V usage is TRBV7-2 and J usage is TRBJ2-2, with D possibly being TRBD1 or TRBD2 (5 bases each). The ends were cut back, 1 base at V and 7 bases at J, with 13 bases in the middle. The V gene's germline CDR1 is SGHTA and CDR2 FQGNSA. This CDR3 has 15 residues. In DNA, the CDR3 is TGTGCCAGCAGCTTAGTTCAGAGGGGTGGCGGGGAGCTGTTTTTT. Translated, it gives CASSLVQRGGGELFF.

The chain employs TRBV27 and TRBJ1-1; TRBD1 is a possible D gene (6 bases). V was cut by 2 bases and J by 6 bases, with 16 bases left in between. Germline V gene lookup returns CDR1 MNHEY and CDR2 SMNVEV (reference sequence). CDR3 length equals 15 residues. The CDR3 nucleotides are TGTGCCAGCAGTTTAGGATGGGGTCCAGGGGCTGAAGCTTTCTTT. This gives the protein CASSLGWGPGAEAFF.

This clonotype was observed a few times. The rearrangement links TRBV7-2 to TRBJ1-1, with TRBD1 matching over 7 bases. The CDR3 covers 13 residues. The V segment lost 5 bases and the J segment 8 bases; nucleotides outside the gene matches: 8. Germline CDR1 reads SGHTA; CDR2 reads FQGNSA. CDR3 DNA sequence: TGTGCCAGCAGCCCCCAGGGGGGCGAAGAAGCTTTCTTT. Translation: CASSPQGGEEAFF.

The chain is built from TRBV7-8 and TRBJ2-7; 7 bases are shared with TRBD2. CDR3 length equals 14 residues. The germline CDR1 and CDR2 sequences are SGHVS and FQNEAQ. J lost 2 bases, V lost 5 bases, and 6 bases had no gene match. The CDR3: CASSPGGVTYEQYF. In DNA, the CDR3 is TGTGCCAGCAGCCCTGGGGGGGTCACCTACGAGCAGTACTTC.

A note on this clonotype: A much larger clone lies a single base off, so this may be a read error. The chain is built from TRBV7-8 and TRBJ2-3; possibly TRBD1 for D (7 bases). The CDR3 covers 14 residues. Germline CDR1 reads SGHVS; CDR2 reads FQNEAQ. The CDR3 is CTSSVSAQGGTQYF. As DNA, the CDR3 is TGTACCAGCAGCGTATCTGCTCAGGGGGGTACGCAGTATTTT.

This chain uses TRBV19 with TRBJ2-3; D ambiguous. The CDR3 totals 15 residues. Germline CDR1 LNHDA, CDR2 SQIVND (reference sequence). The germline V and J ends were trimmed by 5 bases and 4 bases, with 16 bases remaining between them. For the CDR3, the DNA is TGTGCCAGTAGTCCCTCCCAGCCATGGGCAGATACGCAGTATTTT. Translation gives CASSPSQPWADTQYF.

This clonotype was seen more than once but under ten times. The chain employs TRBV29-1 and TRBJ1-1; D not resolved. The CDR3 contains 15 residues. Trimming left V 4 bases short and J 0 bases short, with 15 bases between. Germline V CDR1 and CDR2: SQVTM, ANQGSEA. The CDR3 here is CSVVGRNNLNTEAFF. In nucleotides, the CDR3 is TGCAGCGTTGTGGGCAGAAACAACCTGAACACTGAAGCTTTCTTT. The full variable domain, with the rest looked up from reference TRBV29-1 and TRBJ1-1, is SAVISQKPSRDICQRGTSLTIQCQVDSQVTMMFWYRQQPGQSLTLIATANQGSEATYESGFVIDKFPISRPNLTFSTLTVSNMSPEDSSIYLCSVVGRNNLNTEAFFGQGTRLTVV.

The chain uses TRBV11-1 and TRBJ2-1, with TRBD2 matching over 12 bases. Germline loops: CDR1 SGHAT, CDR2 FQDESV (reference sequence). The CDR3 length is 14 residues. The ends lost 4 bases at V and 8 bases at J; junction bases unmatched: 3. In nucleotides, the CDR3 is TGTGCCAGCAGCTCGACTAGCGGGGGTTATGAGCAGTTCTTC. Translated: CASSSTSGGYEQFF.

This clonotype was seen only a few times. The rearrangement links TRBV27 to TRBJ2-2, with a possible D match to TRBD2 (6 bases). Germline values: CDR1 MNHEY, CDR2 SMNVEV (reference sequence). This CDR3 spans 13 amino acids. V shed 5 bases and J shed 8 bases, with 12 bases lying between them. CDR3 loop: CASSGRAGGELFF. The CDR3 coding sequence is TGTGCCAGCAGTGGCCGTGCGGGAGGGGAGCTGTTTTTT.

The V and J genes are TRBV7-8 and TRBJ2-4; 9 bases align to TRBD2. The CDR3 consists of 17 residues. Germline trimming cut 3 bases from V and 5 bases from J; bases unmatched to any gene: 11. CDR1 is SGHVS and CDR2 is FQNEAQ in the germline V gene. CDR3 region: CASSLGSSGNLENIQYF. CDR3 bases: TGTGCCAGCAGCTTGGGTTCTAGCGGGAATCTTGAAAACATTCAGTACTTC. Full variable domain (outside the CDR3, taken from reference TRBV7-8 and TRBJ2-4): GAGVSQSPRYKVAKRGQDVALRCDPISGHVSLFWYQQALGQGPEFLTYFQNEAQLDKSGLPSDRFFAERPEGSVSTLKIQRTQQEDSAVYLCASSLGSSGNLENIQYFGAGTRLSVL.

V and J are TRBV15 and TRBJ2-7, with 8 bases aligning to TRBD1. V lost 3 bases to trimming and J lost 4 bases; unmatched junction nucleotides: 8. The CDR3 length is 15 residues. Germline assignment: CDR1 LNHNV and CDR2 YYDKDF (reference sequence). The CDR3 loop reads CATSSGQGTGYEQYF. The CDR3 nucleotides are TGTGCCACCAGCAGCGGACAGGGTACGGGTTACGAGCAGTACTTC.

This clonotype was seen a handful of times. The V call is TRBV7-9, the J call TRBJ1-1; D unclear. Trimming removed 6 bases from V and 6 bases from J, with 8 bases in between. The CDR3 covers 11 residues. Germline lookup yields CDR1 SEHNR and CDR2 FQNEAQ (reference sequence). The CDR3 sequence: CASRLESEAFF. DNA of the CDR3: TGTGCCAGCAGGCTCGAGTCTGAAGCTTTCTTT. Full variable domain (missing parts from reference TRBV7-9 and TRBJ1-1): DTGVSQNPRHKITKRGQNVTFRCDPISEHNRLYWYRQTLGQGPEFLTYFQNEAQLEKSRLLSDRFSAERPKGSFSTLEIQRTEQGDSAMYLCASRLESEAFFGQGTRLTVV.

The chain links TRBV5-1 to TRBJ2-3, with D perhaps given as TRBD1 or TRBD2 (5 bases each). V shed 7 bases and J shed 2 bases, with 11 bases lying between them. From germline, CDR1 is SGHRS and CDR2 YFSETQ. CDR3 length equals 13 residues. For the CDR3, the DNA is TGCGCCAGCCTGAGGGACCCCACAGATACGCAGTATTTT. Translation gives CASLRDPTDTQYF.

This sequence joins TRBV12-3 or TRBV12-4 and TRBJ1-6; D unresolved. The CDR3 runs to 15 residues. V was shortened by 5 bases and J by 7 bases, with 15 bases between the two germline ends. The CDR3 DNA follows: TGTGCCAGCAGTCGGGGAGGACTGACCAATTCACCCCTCCACTTT. Translated, it gives CASSRGGLTNSPLHF.

This chain joins TRBV4-1 and TRBJ2-7; TRBD1 agrees at 9 bases. CDR1 and CDR2 (germline): MGHRA, YSYEKL. The CDR3 is made up of 18 amino acids. Trimming cost V 6 bases and J 3 bases; bases outside gene matches: 18. CDR3 in amino acids: CASSIKSSRDRVDYEQYF. The CDR3, as DNA: TGCGCCAGCAGTATCAAATCGTCCCGGGACAGGGTAGACTACGAGCAGTACTTC.